This T cell receptor (beta chain) was captured by sequencing in a study of T cell changes during pregnancy in multiple sclerosis. Germline trimming cut 5 bases from V and 7 bases from J; bases unmatched to any gene: 8. Germline loops: CDR1 SGHVS, CDR2 FQNEAQ. The CDR3 covers 15 residues. Assay: immunoSEQ multiplex PCR; the TCRdb copy retains only in-frame clones and omits some. Counted here are more than 70,000 clones, 91% occurring once; the ten biggest clones make up 1.5% to 2%. The chain employs TRBV7-8 and TRBJ2-2; 9 bases are a match to TRBD2. The source of this sequence is a female donor in good health, enrolled as a control in a pregnancy study. The material sequenced was peripheral blood, taken after pregnancy. The CDR3 DNA reads TGTGCCAGCAGCCAGACAGCGGGGGGTAGCGGGGAGCTGTTTTTT. Encoded protein: CASSQTAGGSGELFF.